These T cell receptor beta chains were read from a single sample in a study of blood T cell repertoires in COVID-19. Sequenced by immunoSEQ multiplex PCR; TCRdb stores in-frame clones only, minus some. In the table there are about 210,000 clones, 82% of which are singletons. What was sequenced was peripheral blood. The receptors were gathered from a woman aged 40 to 55 with acute or convalescent COVID-19. Both conserved end residues are part of each CDR3. Each record gives: clone size, V gene, D gene, J gene, CDR3 protein, CDR3 DNA. The D gene is left open where the match is weak. Clone size is shown for a subset of rows, as once, few, many or a class of expanded clone.

.	TRBV9	TRBD2	TRBJ2-2	CASNRGLAGVTGELFF	TGTGCCAGCAACCGCGGACTAGCGGGAGTCACCGGGGAGCTGTTTTTT
.	TRBV28	.	TRBJ2-3	CASGQTGDSTDTQYF	TGTGCCAGCGGACAGACAGGTGACAGCACAGATACGCAGTATTTT
.	TRBV7-8	TRBD1	TRBJ1-4	CASSSYPGTGVDEKLFF	TGTGCCAGCAGCTCTTACCCCGGGACAGGGGTGGATGAAAAACTGTTTTTT
.	TRBV3-1/TRBV3-2	TRBD1	TRBJ2-7	CASSQLATGGRNEQYF	TGTGCCAGCAGCCAATTGGCCACAGGGGGCCGGAACGAGCAGTACTTC
.	TRBV3-1/TRBV3-2	TRBD2	TRBJ2-7	CASSQELAAYEQYF	TGTGCCAGCAGCCAAGAACTAGCGGCCTACGAGCAGTACTTC
few	TRBV19	.	TRBJ1-5	CASSPTQGRSQPQHF	TGTGCCAGTAGTCCAACCCAGGGAAGGAGTCAGCCCCAGCATTTT
.	TRBV9	TRBD2	TRBJ2-1	CASSVAPTGGQNEQFF	TGTGCCAGCAGCGTAGCTCCGACGGGAGGCCAGAATGAGCAGTTCTTC
.	TRBV10-3	TRBD1	TRBJ2-2	CAIRDRDDTGELFF	TGTGCCATCAGGGACAGGGACGACACCGGGGAGCTGTTTTTT
.	TRBV6-5	.	TRBJ2-1	CASLTGFEQFF	TGTGCCAGCCTTACAGGATTTGAGCAGTTCTTC
.	TRBV19	.	TRBJ1-4	CASSIRGHGEKLFF	TGTGCCAGTAGTATTAGAGGGCATGGTGAAAAACTGTTTTTT
.	TRBV6-2/TRBV6-3	.	TRBJ1-2	CASSRDNNYGYTF	TGTGCCAGCAGCCGGGACAACAACTATGGCTACACCTTC
.	TRBV2	TRBD1	TRBJ2-3	CASRFSGTGQDTQYF	TGTGCCAGCAGATTTTCCGGGACAGGCCAAGATACGCAGTATTTT
.	TRBV25-1	TRBD2	TRBJ2-1	CASGTSGDNEQFF	TGTGCCAGTGGGACTAGCGGGGACAATGAGCAGTTCTTC
.	TRBV7-6	.	TRBJ2-3	CASSPYAGLIDTQYF	TGTGCCAGCAGCCCTTACGCGGGGCTAATAGATACGCAGTATTTT
.	TRBV6-5	.	TRBJ1-2	CASSYSREGLRGYTF	TGTGCCAGCAGTTACTCGAGGGAGGGCTTGCGGGGCTACACCTTC
.	TRBV6-1	TRBD1	TRBJ2-3	CASSDYLTGGTDTQYF	TGTGCCAGCAGTGACTACTTAACAGGGGGGACAGATACGCAGTATTTT
.	TRBV3-1/TRBV3-2	.	TRBJ2-7	CASSQRIGGRGFYEQYF	TGTGCCAGCAGCCAAAGGATCGGGGGTCGAGGGTTCTACGAGCAGTACTTC
.	TRBV25-1	.	TRBJ2-2	CASARNRVGGELFF	TGTGCCAGCGCTAGAAACAGGGTTGGCGGGGAGCTGTTTTTT
few	TRBV14	.	TRBJ2-7	CASSQLRETEQYF	TGTGCCAGCAGCCAATTGAGGGAAACCGAGCAGTACTTC
.	TRBV18	TRBD1	TRBJ2-6	CASSPLWTGGPSGANVLTF	TGTGCCAGCTCACCACTTTGGACAGGGGGACCCTCTGGGGCCAACGTCCTGACTTTC
few	TRBV14	TRBD2	TRBJ2-7	CASSQEPRTSGRVVQYF	TGTGCCAGCAGCCAAGAACCCCGGACTAGCGGGAGGGTGGTGCAGTACTTC
.	TRBV15	TRBD2	TRBJ2-3	CATSRGGTSGRSSTDTQYF	TGTGCCACCAGCAGAGGGGGGACTAGCGGGAGGTCTAGCACAGATACGCAGTATTTT
.	TRBV28	TRBD1	TRBJ1-2	CASSPLGTGVTNYGYTF	TGTGCCAGCAGTCCACTCGGGACAGGGGTAACTAACTATGGCTACACCTTC
.	TRBV19	TRBD1	TRBJ1-6	CASAGTGNNSPLHF	TGTGCCAGTGCCGGGACAGGGAATAATTCACCCCTCCACTTT
.	TRBV9	TRBD2	TRBJ2-3	CASSVESSGSWSDTQYF	TGTGCCAGCAGCGTAGAGTCTAGCGGGAGTTGGTCAGATACGCAGTATTTT
.	TRBV30	TRBD1	TRBJ1-1	CAWDTGALNTEAFF	TGTGCCTGGGATACAGGGGCCCTGAACACTGAAGCTTTCTTT
.	TRBV7-2	TRBD1	TRBJ1-2	CASSSTIQGALVDGYTF	TGTGCCAGCAGCTCAACGATACAGGGGGCTCTGGTAGATGGCTACACCTTC
.	TRBV5-5	TRBD2	TRBJ2-1	CASSRGGNYNEQFF	TGTGCCAGCAGCCGGGGGGGCAACTACAATGAGCAGTTCTTC
few	TRBV19	TRBD2	TRBJ2-3	CASSISPSGADTQYF	TGTGCCAGTAGTATAAGTCCTAGCGGGGCAGATACGCAGTATTTT
.	TRBV7-9	.	TRBJ2-7	CASSFTNGYEQYF	TGTGCCAGCAGCTTTACGAACGGCTACGAGCAGTACTTC
few	TRBV7-9	.	TRBJ1-4	CAIKGQRNEKLFF	TGTGCCATCAAGGGACAACGTAATGAAAAACTGTTTTTT
.	TRBV4-1	.	TRBJ2-3	CASSRSERADTQYF	TGCGCCAGCAGCCGAAGTGAGAGGGCAGATACGCAGTATTTT
many	TRBV18	TRBD2	TRBJ2-3	CASTTSGQTDTQYF	TGTGCCAGCACGACTAGCGGACAAACAGATACGCAGTATTTT
.	TRBV19	TRBD2	TRBJ2-1	CASSIGLERPNEQFF	TGTGCCAGTAGTATCGGACTAGAACGACCAAATGAGCAGTTCTTC
.	TRBV20-1	.	TRBJ1-2	CSALTNYGYTF	TGCAGTGCCCTTACTAACTATGGCTACACCTTC
.	TRBV19	.	TRBJ2-5	CASSISASVRGQQETQYF	TGTGCCAGTAGTATTTCGGCTAGCGTACGCGGTCAGCAAGAGACCCAGTACTTC
.	TRBV5-6	.	TRBJ2-3	CASSFPRIDTQYF	TGTGCCAGCAGCTTTCCTAGGATAGATACGCAGTATTTT
.	TRBV6-5	.	TRBJ2-1	CASTKGGFYNEQFF	TGTGCCAGCACCAAGGGCGGGTTTTACAATGAGCAGTTCTTC
.	TRBV5-1	.	TRBJ2-7	CASSVGSYEQYF	TGCGCCAGCAGCGTCGGGTCCTACGAGCAGTACTTC
.	TRBV12-5	TRBD1	TRBJ2-1	CASGLVSFMDRASGEQFF	TGTGCTAGTGGTTTGGTAAGTTTCATGGACAGGGCCTCTGGTGAGCAGTTCTTC
once	TRBV18	.	TRBJ1-1	CASSPLGVTEAFF	TGTGCCAGCTCACCATTGGGCGTTACTGAAGCTTTCTTT
.	TRBV6-5	.	TRBJ2-7	CASRFGGSSYEQYF	TGTGCCAGCAGATTTGGTGGGAGCTCCTACGAGCAGTACTTC
.	TRBV5-1	TRBD2	TRBJ2-7	CASSPGLVPNEQYF	TGCGCCAGCAGCCCGGGACTAGTCCCCAACGAGCAGTACTTC
.	TRBV9	.	TRBJ1-3	CASSVDKGPSGNTIYF	TGTGCCAGCAGCGTAGATAAGGGGCCCTCTGGAAACACCATATATTTT
few	TRBV28	TRBD2	TRBJ2-3	CASKLAGPDTQYF	TGTGCCAGCAAACTAGCGGGACCCGATACGCAGTATTTT
.	TRBV10-3	TRBD2	TRBJ2-7	CAISESGLAGGPDNEQYF	TGTGCCATCAGTGAGTCAGGACTAGCGGGAGGGCCGGATAATGAGCAGTACTTC
.	TRBV12-1	.	TRBJ2-3	CASSLPPSGSSTDTQYF	TGTGCCAGCAGCTTACCCCCTTCCGGGTCTAGCACAGATACGCAGTATTTT
many	TRBV5-1	.	TRBJ1-3	CASRATGGNTIYF	TGCGCCAGCAGGGCTACGGGGGGAAACACCATATATTTT
.	TRBV6-5	.	TRBJ2-5	CASKRWGEAQETQYF	TGTGCCAGCAAAAGGTGGGGGGAAGCCCAAGAGACCCAGTACTTC
.	TRBV19	.	TRBJ1-3	CASSIVTGFSGNTIYF	TGTGCCAGTAGTATCGTTACAGGCTTCTCTGGAAACACCATATATTTT
.	TRBV15	.	TRBJ1-1	CATSREIPNVGMGNTEAFF	TGTGCCACCAGCAGAGAAATCCCGAATGTGGGCATGGGGAACACTGAAGCTTTCTTT
.	TRBV14	TRBD1	TRBJ1-2	CASSHGTGEYYGYTF	TGTGCCAGCAGTCACGGGACAGGGGAATACTATGGCTACACCTTC
.	TRBV12-5	.	TRBJ2-3	CASGTRLSTDTQYF	TGTGCTAGTGGTACTAGGTTGAGCACAGATACGCAGTATTTT